These 17 T cell receptor beta chains were all obtained from the same sample, sequenced in a study of OX40 agonist ivuxolimab in advanced cancers. TCRdb's table, derived via immunoSEQ multiplex PCR, lists solely in-frame clones and lacks some. The data hold roughly 53,000 clones, with over 85% observed a single time. Sample: CD4+ or CD8+ T cells sorted from blood, taken in a trial of the OX40 agonist ivuxolimab. The receptors come from an adult with an advanced solid tumor such as melanoma, head and neck, liver or kidney cancer.

The V call is TRBV28, the J call TRBJ2-1; 8 bases are a match to TRBD1. The germline V gene encodes CDR1 MDHEN and CDR2 SYDVKM. The J segment lost 2 bases and the V segment lost 5 bases, leaving 8 bases of the junction unmatched. The CDR3 runs to 16 residues. CDR3 DNA sequence: TGTGCCAGCAGTGTAGTAAGGGACAGGACCTACAATGAGCAGTTCTTC. The encoded protein is CASSVVRDRTYNEQFF. Together with reference TRBV28 and TRBJ2-1, the CDR3 gives the full variable domain: DVKVTQSSRYLVKRTGEKVFLECVQDMDHENMFWYRQDPGLGLRLIYFSYDVKMKEKGDIPEGYSVSREKKERFSLILESASTNQTSMYLCASSVVRDRTYNEQFFGPGTRLTVL.

The rearrangement joins TRBV4-3 to TRBJ2-5; D is possibly TRBD1 or TRBD2 (5 bases each). V was trimmed by 0 bases and J by 6 bases, leaving 14 bases between them. The CDR3 covers 15 residues. Germline CDR1 and CDR2: LGHNA and YSLEER. CDR3 coding DNA: TGCGCCAGCAGCCAAGATTGGGGGATGACGCAGACCCAGTACTTC. Translated, it gives CASSQDWGMTQTQYF.

The CDR3 region has the DNA TGTGCCAGCAGTCCGGGGGGCCCCTACGAGCAGTACTTC. Residues: CASSPGGPYEQYF. The rearrangement joins TRBV27 to TRBJ2-7; D perhaps matches TRBD2 (7 bases). The CDR3 has 13 amino acids. Germline V CDR1 and CDR2: MNHEY, SMNVEV (reference sequence). Trimming stripped 5 bases from V and 2 bases from J, with 10 bases between.

This chain links TRBV7-8 with TRBJ2-1; no firm D call. Between the trimmed V and J ends, which lost 1 base and 13 bases, there was a span of 11 bases. The CDR3 sequence is 12 residues long. In germline, CDR1 is SGHVS, CDR2 FQNEAQ. CDR3 sequence reads: CASSLEVYPQFF. The CDR3, as DNA: TGTGCCAGCAGCTTAGAGGTTTATCCTCAGTTCTTC.

Worth noting for this clone: One junction end does not reproduce the germline sequence, and a read error may be involved. The V call is TRBV2, the J call TRBJ2-7, with D perhaps TRBD1 or TRBD2 (5 bases each). The CDR3 has 11 residues. Germline CDR1 SNHLY, CDR2 FYNNEI. This chain's CDR3 is CASSVQEAVAF. The CDR3 bases are TGTGCCAGCAGTGTACAGGAAGCGGTAGCCTTC.

V and J are TRBV27 and TRBJ2-1, with unresolved D. This CDR3 contains 15 residues. Per germline, CDR1 MNHEY and CDR2 SMNVEV (reference sequence). Trimming removed 6 bases from V and 9 bases from J, with 21 bases in between. As DNA, the CDR3 is TGTGCCAGCAGCTCTTTATTACCTGGCGGAAGTGAGCAGTTCTTC. Its protein product is CASSSLLPGGSEQFF.

This chain joins TRBV15 and TRBJ1-5; D possibly corresponds to TRBD1 (6 bases). V lost 9 bases to trimming and J lost 0 bases, with 6 bases between them. Germline values: CDR1 LNHNV, CDR2 YYDKDF (reference sequence). The length of the CDR3 is 12 residues. The CDR3 DNA reads as TGTGCCACAGGGGGTAGCAATCAGCCCCAGCATTTT. It yields the protein CATGGSNQPQHF. The entire variable domain, with the rest obtained from reference TRBV15 and TRBJ1-5, is as follows: DAMVIQNPRYQVTQFGKPVTLSCSQTLNHNVMYWYQQKSSQAPKLLFHYYDKDFNNEADTPDNFQSRRPNTSFCFLDIRSPGLGDTAMYLCATGGSNQPQHFGDGTRLSIL.

This clone appeared a single time. The chain carries TRBV19 and TRBJ1-2; no firm D call. Germline loops: CDR1 LNHDA, CDR2 SQIVND (reference sequence). Trimming took 5 bases from V and 10 from J, leaving 11 bases between them. CDR3 length: 11 amino acids. The CDR3 coding sequence is TGTGCCAGTAGTGGGAGCCTTACCTACACCTTC. Translated, it gives CASSGSLTYTF.

The rearrangement joins TRBV4-3 to TRBJ2-7, with D unresolved. V lost 1 base and J lost 3, with 10 bases in between. The CDR3 has 14 amino acids. The germline V gene has CDR1 LGHNA and CDR2 YSLEER. The CDR3 sequence is CASSQGPRNYEQYF. Written as DNA, the CDR3 is TGCGCCAGCAGCCAAGGGCCTAGGAACTACGAGCAGTACTTC.

The CDR3 sequence: CASSQDEVRNQETQYF. The CDR3 DNA sequence: TGTGCCAGCAGCCAAGATGAGGTGCGGAACCAAGAGACCCAGTACTTC. V gene TRBV14 combines with J gene TRBJ2-5; D is undetermined. The germline V and J ends were trimmed by 0 bases and 0 bases, with 11 bases remaining between them. CDR3 length equals 16 residues. CDR1 is SGHDN and CDR2 is FVKESK in the germline V gene.

The genes are TRBV27 and TRBJ1-2; TRBD1 aligns across 7 bases. Germline assignment: CDR1 MNHEY and CDR2 SMNVEV (reference sequence). V shed 5 bases, J shed 6 bases, and the junction held 15 bases outside the gene matches. The CDR3 is 16 residues long. The CDR3: CASSTLTGWASDGYTF. CDR3 DNA: TGTGCCAGCAGTACGCTGACAGGGTGGGCTAGCGATGGCTACACCTTC.

This chain connects TRBV2 to TRBJ1-1; 8 positions agree with TRBD1. The V segment lost 9 bases and the J segment 1 base; nucleotides outside the gene matches: 4. Germline V gene lookup returns CDR1 SNHLY and CDR2 FYNNEI. This CDR3 is built from 13 residues. Written as DNA, the CDR3 is TGTGCCAGATGGACAGGGACGAACACTGAAGCTTTCTTT. This translates into CARWTGTNTEAFF. The variable domain in full, with the rest retrieved from reference TRBV2 and TRBJ1-1, is EPEVTQTPSHQVTQMGQEVILRCVPISNHLYFYWYRQILGQKVEFLVSFYNNEISEKSEIFDDQFSVERPDGSNFTLKIRSTKLEDSAMYFCARWTGTNTEAFFGQGTRLTVV.

The chain joins TRBV30 to TRBJ2-1; 11 bases align to TRBD2. J lost 7 bases, V lost 2 bases, and 7 bases had no gene match. In germline, CDR1 is GTSNPN, CDR2 SVGIG (reference sequence). The CDR3 has 15 amino acids. CDR3 sequence reads: CAWSLTSGIGNEQFF. In DNA form, the CDR3 reads TGTGCCTGGAGTCTGACTAGCGGGATAGGAAATGAGCAGTTCTTC.

The rearrangement links TRBV30 to TRBJ1-2; 7 bases line up with TRBD1. Losses at the gene ends were 7 bases for V and 2 bases for J; bases not matched to a gene: 7. The CDR3 covers 13 residues. Germline CDR1 reads GTSNPN; CDR2 reads SVGIG (reference sequence). CDR3 nucleotide sequence: TGTGCCTTTCCCGGACAGGCGAACTATGGCTACACCTTC. Translating it yields CAFPGQANYGYTF. Using reference TRBV30 and TRBJ1-2 for the parts outside the CDR3, the full variable domain is SQTIHQWPATLVQPVGSPLSLECTVEGTSNPNLYWYRQAAGRGLQLLFYSVGIGQISSEVPQNLSASRPQDRQFILSSKKLLLSDSGFYLCAFPGQANYGYTFGSGTRLTVV.

This clone was seen a handful of times. V gene TRBV30 combines with J gene TRBJ1-1, with 7 bases lining up with TRBD1. Germline values: CDR1 GTSNPN, CDR2 SVGIG (reference sequence). With 2 bases clipped from V and 5 bases from J, the junction kept 11 bases outside the gene matches. There are 15 residues in the CDR3. Here the CDR3 DNA reads TGTGCCTGGAGTTTACCAGGAGCAGGGGGAACTGAAGCTTTCTTT. Protein sequence: CAWSLPGAGGTEAFF. Together with reference TRBV30 and TRBJ1-1, the CDR3 gives the full variable domain: SQTIHQWPATLVQPVGSPLSLECTVEGTSNPNLYWYRQAAGRGLQLLFYSVGIGQISSEVPQNLSASRPQDRQFILSSKKLLLSDSGFYLCAWSLPGAGGTEAFFGQGTRLTVV.

The V gene is TRBV5-6, the J gene TRBJ2-5; 13 bases line up with TRBD2. The CDR3 loop spans 17 amino acids. V dropped 6 bases and J dropped 3; count of bases not matched to a gene: 11. Germline V gives CDR1 SGHDT, CDR2 YYEEEE. The CDR3 DNA reads as TGTGCCAGCACCCCCCCGGGACTAGCGGGATTGGAAGAGACCCAGTACTTC. Translated: CASTPPGLAGLEETQYF.

V usage is TRBV19 and J usage is TRBJ2-7, with TRBD1 identical over 7 bases. Germline CDR1 LNHDA, CDR2 SQIVND (reference sequence). The ends lost 8 bases at V and 1 base at J; junction bases unmatched: 11. The CDR3 totals 15 residues. The DNA for the CDR3 is TGTGCCAGTTCTCCCGGGACAGATGGGTCCTACGAGCAGTACTTC. It translates to CASSPGTDGSYEQYF.